This T cell receptor (beta chain) stems from a study of blood T cell repertoires in COVID-19. Study-wide background: Sites in the United States, Italy and Spain provided acute and convalescent COVID-19 samples.

Germline lookup yields CDR1 SGHTA and CDR2 FQGNSA. The CDR3 runs to 14 residues. V lost 5 bases, J lost 7 bases, and 10 bases stayed unmatched. This table comes from immunoSEQ multiplex PCR, and its TCRdb copy is limited to in-frame clones, with some not included. The sample gives approximately 200,000 clones, approximately 87% of which show up once; roughly 6.2% is in the top ten. The TCR was taken from a man in his fifties or sixties who had recovered from COVID-19. The material sequenced was peripheral blood. The chain has TRBV7-2 and TRBJ1-2; 7 nucleotides align to TRBD1. The CDR3 reads CASSMRQGQSGYTF. CDR3 in DNA: TGTGCCAGCAGCATGCGACAGGGTCAATCTGGCTACACCTTC.